This T cell receptor (beta chain) was observed in a study of tumor-infiltrating lymphocytes in primary liver carcinoma. Turning to the study itself: Both sexes were represented among patients, who were 30 to 69 years old.

Study-wide findings and caveats: Pairs comparing tumor with adjacent tissue or blood overlapped less than pairs drawn from tumor regions. Top clones occupying all five tumor regions numbered only about 8-25%.

RNA and DNA were co-extracted from about 19-30 mg of unsorted bulk tissue. Patients in the cohort were treatment-naive and living with chronic HBV infection. This clonotype was detected ten times or more. The antigen is unknown. Making TCR beta cDNA involved approximately 530 ng total RNA and a constant-region primer. Amplification in three nested multiplex PCR rounds with slightly modified ARM-PCR gave rise to TCR beta libraries. Both of the initial two PCR rounds ran for around 9 cycles and employed TRBV1-TRBV30 forward primers alongside a C-beta reverse primer. TCRdb ran MiXCR on the multiplex PCR reads and lists one entry per CDR3 protein. Of 45,000 to 55,000 distinct CDR3 sequences in the sample, about two thirds were seen once. Trimming took 3 bases from V and 4 from J; bases not matched to a gene: 12. The CDR3 loop spans 19 amino acids.

The V and J genes are TRBV12-3 or TRBV12-4 and TRBJ2-3; TRBD2 matches 14 bases. Sequenced material: liver tumor tissue from sampling region 5. Subset: tumor region T5, tumor centre. The clonotype was recovered from a man between 40 and 49 years old with primary liver carcinoma and hepatitis B virus infection. CDR3 coding DNA: TGTGCCAGCAGTTTGGGACTAGCGGGAGTTGTCCCCTCCGCAGATACGCAGTATTTT. This gives the protein CASSLGLAGVVPSADTQYF.